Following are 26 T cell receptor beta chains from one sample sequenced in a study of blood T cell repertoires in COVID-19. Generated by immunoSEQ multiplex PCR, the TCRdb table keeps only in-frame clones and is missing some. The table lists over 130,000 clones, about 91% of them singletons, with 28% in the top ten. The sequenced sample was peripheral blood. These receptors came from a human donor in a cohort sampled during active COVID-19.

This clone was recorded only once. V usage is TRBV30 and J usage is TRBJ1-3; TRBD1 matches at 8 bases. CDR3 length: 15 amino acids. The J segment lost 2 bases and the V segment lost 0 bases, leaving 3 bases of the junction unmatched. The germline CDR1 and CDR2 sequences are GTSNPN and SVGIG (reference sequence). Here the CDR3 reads CAWSVGQGAGNTIYF. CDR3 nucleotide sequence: TGTGCCTGGAGTGTAGGACAGGGCGCTGGAAACACCATATATTTT. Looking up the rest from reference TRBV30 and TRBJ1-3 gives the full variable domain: SQTIHQWPATLVQPVGSPLSLECTVEGTSNPNLYWYRQAAGRGLQLLFYSVGIGQISSEVPQNLSASRPQDRQFILSSKKLLLSDSGFYLCAWSVGQGAGNTIYFGEGSWLTVV.

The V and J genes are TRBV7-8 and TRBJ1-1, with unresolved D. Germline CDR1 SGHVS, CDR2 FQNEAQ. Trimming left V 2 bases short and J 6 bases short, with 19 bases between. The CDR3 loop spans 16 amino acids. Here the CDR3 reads CASSLKLGWEIAEAFF. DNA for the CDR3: TGTGCCAGCAGCTTAAAGCTGGGGTGGGAGATCGCTGAAGCTTTCTTT.

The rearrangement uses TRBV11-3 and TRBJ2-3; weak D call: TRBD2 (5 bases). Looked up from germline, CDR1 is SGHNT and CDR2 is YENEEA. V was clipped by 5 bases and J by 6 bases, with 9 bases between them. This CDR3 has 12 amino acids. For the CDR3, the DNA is TGTGCCAGCAGCCAAAGAGGGGATACGCAGTATTTT. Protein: CASSQRGDTQYF.

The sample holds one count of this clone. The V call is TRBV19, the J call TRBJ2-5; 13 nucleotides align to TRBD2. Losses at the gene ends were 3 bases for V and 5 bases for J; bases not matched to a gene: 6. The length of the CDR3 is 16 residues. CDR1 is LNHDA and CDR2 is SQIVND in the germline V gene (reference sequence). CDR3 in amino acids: CASSMPPGLAGETQYF. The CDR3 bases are TGTGCCAGTAGTATGCCACCGGGACTAGCGGGGGAGACCCAGTACTTC.

The DNA for the CDR3 is TGTGCCAGCAGTCGACAGGGGAGGTCTTTCTTT. Translating gives CASSRQGRSFF. This rearrangement joins TRBV6-5 to TRBJ1-1; 8 nucleotides line up with TRBD1. Looked up from germline, CDR1 is MNHEY and CDR2 is SVGAGI. The CDR3 totals 11 residues. With V trimmed by 5 bases and J by 12 bases, 5 bases remained unmatched.

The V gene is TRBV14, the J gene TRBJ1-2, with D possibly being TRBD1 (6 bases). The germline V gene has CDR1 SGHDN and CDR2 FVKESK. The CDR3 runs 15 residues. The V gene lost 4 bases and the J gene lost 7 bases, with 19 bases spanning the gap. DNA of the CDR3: TGTGCCAGCAGCCTCGGACAGCCCGGTTCGGGTGGCTACACCTTC. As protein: CASSLGQPGSGGYTF.

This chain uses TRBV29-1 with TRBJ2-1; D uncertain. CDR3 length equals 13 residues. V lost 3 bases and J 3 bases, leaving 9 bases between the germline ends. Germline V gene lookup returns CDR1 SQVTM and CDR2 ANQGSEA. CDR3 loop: CSVERYIYNEQFF. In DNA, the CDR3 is TGCAGCGTTGAGAGGTACATCTACAATGAGCAGTTCTTC.

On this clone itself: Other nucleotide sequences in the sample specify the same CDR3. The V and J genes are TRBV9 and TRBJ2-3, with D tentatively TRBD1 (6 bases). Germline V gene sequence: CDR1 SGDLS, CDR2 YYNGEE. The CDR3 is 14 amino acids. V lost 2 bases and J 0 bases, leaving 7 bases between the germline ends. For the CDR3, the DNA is TGTGCCAGCAGCGTTGGACAGAGCACAGATACGCAGTATTTT. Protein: CASSVGQSTDTQYF.

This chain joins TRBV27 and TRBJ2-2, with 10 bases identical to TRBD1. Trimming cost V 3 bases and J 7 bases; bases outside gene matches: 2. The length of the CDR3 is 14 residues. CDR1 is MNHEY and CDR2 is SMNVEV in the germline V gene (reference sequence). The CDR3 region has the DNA TGTGCCAGCAGTTTCGGACAGGGGGTCGGGGAGCTGTTTTTT. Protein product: CASSFGQGVGELFF.

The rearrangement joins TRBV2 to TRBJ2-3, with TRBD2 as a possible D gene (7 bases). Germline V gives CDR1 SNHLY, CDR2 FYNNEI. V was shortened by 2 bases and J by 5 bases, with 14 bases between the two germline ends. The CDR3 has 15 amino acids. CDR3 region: CASSERGGRIDTQYF. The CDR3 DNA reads TGTGCCAGCAGTGAAAGGGGGGGGAGGATAGATACGCAGTATTTT. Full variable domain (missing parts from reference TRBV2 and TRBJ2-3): EPEVTQTPSHQVTQMGQEVILRCVPISNHLYFYWYRQILGQKVEFLVSFYNNEISEKSEIFDDQFSVERPDGSNFTLKIRSTKLEDSAMYFCASSERGGRIDTQYFGPGTRLTVL.

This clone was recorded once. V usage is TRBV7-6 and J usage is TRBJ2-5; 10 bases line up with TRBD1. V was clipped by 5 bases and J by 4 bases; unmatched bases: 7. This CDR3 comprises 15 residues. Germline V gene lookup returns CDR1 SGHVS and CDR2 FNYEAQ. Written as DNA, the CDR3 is TGTGCCAGCAGCCAGGGACAGGGGTTACGAGAGACCCAGTACTTC. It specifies CASSQGQGLRETQYF.

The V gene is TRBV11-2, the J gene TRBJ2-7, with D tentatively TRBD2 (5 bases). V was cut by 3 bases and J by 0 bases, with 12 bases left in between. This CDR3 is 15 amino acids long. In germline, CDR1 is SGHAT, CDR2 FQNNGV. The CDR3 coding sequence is TGTGCCAGCAGCTTTCTCGGGGTCCCCTCCTACGAGCAGTACTTC. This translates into CASSFLGVPSYEQYF.

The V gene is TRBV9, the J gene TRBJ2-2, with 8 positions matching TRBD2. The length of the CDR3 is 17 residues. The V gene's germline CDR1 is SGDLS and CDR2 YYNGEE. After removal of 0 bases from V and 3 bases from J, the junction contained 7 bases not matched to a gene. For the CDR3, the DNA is TGTGCCAGCAGCGTAGGGGGAGCGGGGGCCCACACCGGGGAGCTGTTTTTT. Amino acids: CASSVGGAGAHTGELFF.

CDR3 in DNA: TGTGCCATCAGGGGAGCCCGAGCGAACACCGGGGAGCTGTTTTTT. This codes for CAIRGARANTGELFF. This chain connects TRBV10-3 to TRBJ2-2; a weak D match, TRBD2 (5 bases). CDR1 ENHRY and CDR2 SYGVKD come from the germline V gene. V dropped 6 bases and J dropped 0 bases, with 11 bases sitting between them. This CDR3 contains 15 residues.

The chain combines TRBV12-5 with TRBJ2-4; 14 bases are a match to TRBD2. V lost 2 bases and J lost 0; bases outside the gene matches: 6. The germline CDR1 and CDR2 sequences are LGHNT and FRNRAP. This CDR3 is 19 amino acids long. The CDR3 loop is CASGLYGTSGGLAKNIQYF. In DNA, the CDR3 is TGTGCTAGTGGTTTGTACGGGACTAGCGGGGGTTTAGCCAAAAACATTCAGTACTTC.

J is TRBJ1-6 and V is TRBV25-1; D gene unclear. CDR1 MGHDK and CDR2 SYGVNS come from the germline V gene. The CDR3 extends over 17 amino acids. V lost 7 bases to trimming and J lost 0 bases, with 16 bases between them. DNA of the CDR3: TGTGCCAGCACCCCGACCCTCGGGAGCTCCTATAATTCACCCCTCCACTTT. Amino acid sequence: CASTPTLGSSYNSPLHF.

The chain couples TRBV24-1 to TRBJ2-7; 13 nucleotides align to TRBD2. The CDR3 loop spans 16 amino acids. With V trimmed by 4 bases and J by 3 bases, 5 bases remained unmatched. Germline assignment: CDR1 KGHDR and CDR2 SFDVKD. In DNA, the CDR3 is TGTGCCACCAGTGAACTTGGGACTAGCGGGGACTACGAGCAGTACTTC. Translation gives CATSELGTSGDYEQYF.

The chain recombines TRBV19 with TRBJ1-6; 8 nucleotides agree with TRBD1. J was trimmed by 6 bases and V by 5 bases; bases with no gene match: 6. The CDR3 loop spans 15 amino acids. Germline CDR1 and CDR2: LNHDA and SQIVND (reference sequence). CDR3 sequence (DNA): TGTGCCAGTAGTCCCCGGACAGGGCCTAATTCACCCCTCCACTTT. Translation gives CASSPRTGPNSPLHF.

Written as DNA, the CDR3 is TGTGCCAGCAGCCAAGCGGGGGGTTCATCCGGGGAGCTGTTTTTT. It specifies CASSQAGGSSGELFF. The chain employs TRBV4-2 and TRBJ2-2; 7 nucleotides line up with TRBD2. The germline gives CDR1 LGHNA, CDR2 YNFKEQ. J lost 6 bases, V lost 1 base, and 5 bases had no gene match. This CDR3 spans 15 amino acids.

The CDR3 sequence is CASSPFGGYFQETQYF. CDR3 coding DNA: TGTGCCAGCAGCCCCTTCGGAGGTTACTTCCAAGAGACCCAGTACTTC. This chain connects TRBV27 to TRBJ2-5; tentatively, D is TRBD2 (5 bases). Trimming took off 6 bases at V and 1 base at J, with 18 bases between the two ends. The CDR3 length is 16 residues. Germline V lookup: CDR1 MNHEY, CDR2 SMNVEV (reference sequence).

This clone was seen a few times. DNA of the CDR3: TGTGCCATCAGTGAGCCCGGGGGGGCCCAGCATTTT. Translating gives CAISEPGGAQHF. The chain joins TRBV10-3 to TRBJ1-5; tentatively, D is TRBD1 (5 bases). This CDR3 is built from 12 residues. Trimming left V 2 bases short and J 11 bases short, with 10 bases between. CDR1 and CDR2 from the germline V gene are ENHRY and SYGVKD.

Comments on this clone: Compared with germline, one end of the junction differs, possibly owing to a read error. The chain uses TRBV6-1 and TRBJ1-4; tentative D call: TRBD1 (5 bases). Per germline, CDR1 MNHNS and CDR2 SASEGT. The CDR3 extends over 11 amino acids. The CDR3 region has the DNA TGTGCCAGCAGTGAATTTGGGGGGAGGCGGTTT. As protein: CASSEFGGRRF.

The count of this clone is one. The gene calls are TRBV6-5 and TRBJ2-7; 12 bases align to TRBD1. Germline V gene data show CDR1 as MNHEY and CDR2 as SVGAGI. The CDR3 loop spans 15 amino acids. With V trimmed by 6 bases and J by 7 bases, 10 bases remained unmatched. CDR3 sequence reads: CASRTGQGALREQYF. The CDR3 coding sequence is TGTGCCAGCAGAACGGGACAGGGGGCGCTGAGGGAGCAGTACTTC.

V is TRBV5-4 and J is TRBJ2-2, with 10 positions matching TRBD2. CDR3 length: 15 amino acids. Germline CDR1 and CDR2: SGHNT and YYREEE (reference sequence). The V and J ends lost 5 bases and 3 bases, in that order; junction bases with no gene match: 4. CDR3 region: CASSSGLADTGELFF. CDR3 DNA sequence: TGTGCCAGCAGTTCTGGACTAGCGGACACCGGGGAGCTGTTTTTT.

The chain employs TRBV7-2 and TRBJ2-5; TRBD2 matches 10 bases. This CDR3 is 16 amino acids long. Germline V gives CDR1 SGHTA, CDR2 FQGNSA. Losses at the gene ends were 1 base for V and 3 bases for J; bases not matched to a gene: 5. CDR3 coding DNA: TGTGCCAGCAGCTTAGGAGCGGGGGGGCCGGAAGAGACCCAGTACTTC. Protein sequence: CASSLGAGGPEETQYF.

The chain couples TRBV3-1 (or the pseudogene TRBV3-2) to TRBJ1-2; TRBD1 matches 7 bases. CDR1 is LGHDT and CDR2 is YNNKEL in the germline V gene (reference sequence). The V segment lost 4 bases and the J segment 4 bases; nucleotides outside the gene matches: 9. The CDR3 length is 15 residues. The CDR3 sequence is CASSPYRQGGYGYTF. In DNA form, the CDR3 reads TGTGCCAGCAGCCCCTATCGACAGGGAGGCTATGGCTACACCTTC.